This T cell receptor beta chain was observed in a study of blood T cells in healthy people across ages. Study overall: Template switching captured about one barcoded beta molecule per two T cells.

This clonotype came up a few times. The antigen is not known. This CDR3 region has 15 residues. Germline CDR1 is SEHNR and CDR2 is FQNEAQ (reference sequence). Trimming shortened V by 5 bases and J by 11 bases, and 24 bases separated the two germline ends. Together with a sample-barcoded 5' primer, a J-beta primer mix was included in a second PCR lasting about 7 to 11 cycles. Template switching added a 12-random-nucleotide identifier to every cDNA molecule. MiXCR, run by TCRdb on the 5' RACE reads, gives a single entry per CDR3 protein. The sample shows approximately 940,000 distinct CDR3 sequences, around 49% of them seen only once. The study's findings and limits: TCR beta diversity, measured per million T cells, fell in a roughly linear way with age.

The source of this sequence is a man aged 30 to 45 in good health. V gene TRBV7-9 combines with J gene TRBJ2-5; D may be TRBD2 (5 bases). The sample consisted of blood. Here the CDR3 reads CASSPERNEGGEQYF. CDR3 DNA: TGTGCCAGCAGCCCGGAGAGGAACGAGGGCGGAGAGCAGTACTTC.